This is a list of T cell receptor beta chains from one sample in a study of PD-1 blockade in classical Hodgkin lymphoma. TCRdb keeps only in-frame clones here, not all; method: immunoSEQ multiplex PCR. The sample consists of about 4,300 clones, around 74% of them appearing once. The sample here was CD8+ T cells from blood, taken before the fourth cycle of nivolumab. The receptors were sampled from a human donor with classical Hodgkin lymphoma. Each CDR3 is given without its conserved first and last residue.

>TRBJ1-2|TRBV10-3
AISPIPDRGGDYGYT
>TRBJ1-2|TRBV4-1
ASSQDLRGPANYGYT
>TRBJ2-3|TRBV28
ASDRDRDTYTDTQY
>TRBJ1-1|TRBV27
ASSLGGNTEAF
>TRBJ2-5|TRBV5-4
ASSPWRGAETQY
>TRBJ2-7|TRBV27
ASSLSMGPRWEQY
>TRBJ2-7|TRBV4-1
ASSHQRGDSYEQY
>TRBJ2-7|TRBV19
ASSIQGRYEQY
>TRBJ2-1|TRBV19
ASSIAGSPQNNEQF
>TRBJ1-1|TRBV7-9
ASRNTEAF
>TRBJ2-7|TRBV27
ASSFASGIKYEQY
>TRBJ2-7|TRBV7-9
ASSLISGLSYEQY
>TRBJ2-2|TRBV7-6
ASSLLTSGGATGELF
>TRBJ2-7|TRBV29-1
SVEDVGGSSYEQY
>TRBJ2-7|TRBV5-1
ASSLGYEQY
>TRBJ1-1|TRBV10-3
AISESLSEHTEAF
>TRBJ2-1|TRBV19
ASSPPLLAGVEF
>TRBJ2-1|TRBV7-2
ASRNRGRHEQF
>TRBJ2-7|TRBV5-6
ASGRGLHEQY
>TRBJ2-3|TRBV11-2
ASSDPAGTDSTDTQY
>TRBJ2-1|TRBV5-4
ASSTSGSYNEQF
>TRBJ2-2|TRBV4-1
ASSPRLAKSRTGELF
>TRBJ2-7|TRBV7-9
ASSLGPEQY
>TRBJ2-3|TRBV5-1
ASSYRTDTDTQY
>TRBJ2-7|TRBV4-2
ASSQAGGRDEQY
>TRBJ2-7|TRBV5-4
ASSKRLAGYEQY
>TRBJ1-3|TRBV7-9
ASTSRSFRNTIY
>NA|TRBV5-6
ASSSKLPYEQY
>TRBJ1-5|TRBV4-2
ASSRQQQSNQPQH
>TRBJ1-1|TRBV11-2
ASSWTSTEAF
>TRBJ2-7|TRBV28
ASRGREYYEQY
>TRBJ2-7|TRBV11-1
ASSESYSSSYEQY
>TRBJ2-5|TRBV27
ASRTGIETQY
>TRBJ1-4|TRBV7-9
ASSIKGQGATNEKLF
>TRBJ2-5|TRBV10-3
AISENLSPETQY
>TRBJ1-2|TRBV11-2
ASSQNRNGYT
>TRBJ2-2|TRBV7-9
ASSSRGGANTGELF
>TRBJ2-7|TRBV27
ASSSRTGGEQY
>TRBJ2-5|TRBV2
ASEGWGPAPSVETQY
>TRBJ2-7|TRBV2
ASSTRPPSAYEQY
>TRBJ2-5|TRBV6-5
ASSYGPEGTQY
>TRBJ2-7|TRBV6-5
ASSYSILHEQY
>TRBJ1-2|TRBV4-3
ASSHEIGGYGYT
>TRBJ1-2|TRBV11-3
ASSPGTGRLGYT
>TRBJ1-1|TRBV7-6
ASSLDPGSEAF
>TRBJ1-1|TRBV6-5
ASSYDRGFSEAF
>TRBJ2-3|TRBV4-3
APGPSGGPYSTDTQY
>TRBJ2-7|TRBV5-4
ASSLETGRYEQY
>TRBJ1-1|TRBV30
AWSVGGSTEAF
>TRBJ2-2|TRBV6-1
ASSELAGPGELF
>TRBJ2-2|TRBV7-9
ASSLDPGPSTGELF
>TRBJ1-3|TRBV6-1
ASSGSIRASGNTIY
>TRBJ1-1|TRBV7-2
ASSLVSIPTEAF
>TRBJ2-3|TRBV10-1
ASSQDRGRTDTQY
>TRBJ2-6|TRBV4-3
ASSHGDLGGANVLT
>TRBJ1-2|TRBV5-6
ASSHRDRAIYGYT
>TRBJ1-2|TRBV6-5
ASSYSFYGYT
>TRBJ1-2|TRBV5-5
ASSLQGPNYGYT
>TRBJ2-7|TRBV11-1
ASSSRGYEQY
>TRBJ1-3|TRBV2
ASGSINTIY